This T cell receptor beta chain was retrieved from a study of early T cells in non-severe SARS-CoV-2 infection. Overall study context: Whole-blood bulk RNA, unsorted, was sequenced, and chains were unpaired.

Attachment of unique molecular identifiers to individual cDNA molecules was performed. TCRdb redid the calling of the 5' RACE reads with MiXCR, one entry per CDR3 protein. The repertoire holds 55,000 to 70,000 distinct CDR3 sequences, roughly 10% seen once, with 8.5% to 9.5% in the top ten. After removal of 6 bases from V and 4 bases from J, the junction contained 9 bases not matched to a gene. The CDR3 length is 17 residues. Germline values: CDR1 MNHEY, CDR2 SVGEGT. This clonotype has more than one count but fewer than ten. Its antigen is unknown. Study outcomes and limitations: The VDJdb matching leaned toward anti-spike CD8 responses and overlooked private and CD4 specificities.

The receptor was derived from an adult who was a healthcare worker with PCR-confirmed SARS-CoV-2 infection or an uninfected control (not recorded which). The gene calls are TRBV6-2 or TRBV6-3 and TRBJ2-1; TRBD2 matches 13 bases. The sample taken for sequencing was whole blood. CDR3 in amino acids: CASRGLAGSTRYNEQFF. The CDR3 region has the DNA TGTGCCAGCAGGGGACTAGCGGGATCAACGCGGTACAATGAGCAGTTCTTC.